Presented here are 4 T cell receptor beta chains from one specimen sequenced in a study of shared clonotypes between healthy human individuals. The assay was immunoSEQ multiplex PCR, and TCRdb's table has in-frame clones only and misses some. The sample carries around 430,000 clones, about four fifths recorded once. The specimen was PBMCs. The receptors stem from a woman aged 40-49 years in good health. Some clones in this sample may be carry-over from other donors' samples.

The V gene is TRBV6-6, the J gene TRBJ1-2; D not certain. The CDR3 has 13 residues. V was cut by 6 bases and J by 3 bases, with 11 bases left in between. Germline CDR1 reads MNHNY; CDR2 reads SVGAGI (reference sequence). The CDR3 region has the DNA TGTGCCAGCAGGGTTGGACTTCACTATGGCTACACCTTC. It yields the protein CASRVGLHYGYTF.

This clone has a handful of counts. J is TRBJ2-1 and V is TRBV27, with 8 positions matching TRBD2. From germline, CDR1 is MNHEY and CDR2 SMNVEV (reference sequence). The CDR3 runs 15 residues. Trimming cost V 4 bases and J 6 bases; bases outside gene matches: 8. CDR3 protein: CASSSNTLAGNEQFF. The CDR3 coding sequence is TGTGCCAGCAGTTCCAACACGCTAGCGGGCAATGAGCAGTTCTTC.

This clone was counted a few times. The chain has TRBV2 and TRBJ2-3; D ambiguous. Germline CDR1 is SNHLY and CDR2 is FYNNEI. The V gene lost 3 bases and the J gene lost 6 bases, with 4 bases spanning the gap. The CDR3 sequence is 11 residues long. The CDR3 DNA is TGTGCCAGCAGTGATACGGATACGCAGTATTTT. Encoded protein: CASSDTDTQYF.

This chain joins TRBV18 and TRBJ1-2, with a possible D match to TRBD1 (5 bases). With 3 bases removed from V and 2 bases from J, the gap between germline ends came to 10 bases. CDR3 length equals 14 residues. Germline CDR1 reads KGHSH; CDR2 reads LQKENI. The CDR3 region has the DNA TGTGCCAGCTCACCGGACGGGGGGAACTATGGCTACACCTTC. The encoded protein is CASSPDGGNYGYTF.